These 6 T cell receptor beta chains were sequenced from one sample in a study of T cells after yellow fever vaccination. TCRdb ran MiXCR on the 5' RACE reads and lists one entry per CDR3 protein. The table records around 120,000 distinct CDR3 sequences, roughly 6.8% of them present only once. The sample in question was CD4+ T cells sorted from PBMCs, obtained about 41 days after the first yellow fever vaccination. These receptors originate from a man younger than 35 who received the YFV17D yellow fever vaccine.

This clonotype was detected ten times or more. The chain combines TRBV5-6 with TRBJ2-3; 11 nucleotides agree with TRBD2. This CDR3 contains 15 residues. V was clipped by 1 base and J by 4 bases; unmatched bases: 2. Germline loops: CDR1 SGHDT, CDR2 YYEEEE. CDR3 bases: TGTGCCAGCAGCTTGATACTAGCGGGGGCAGATACGCAGTATTTT. Amino acids: CASSLILAGADTQYF.

The chain has TRBV30 and TRBJ2-1; TRBD1 matches at 7 bases. This CDR3 has 16 amino acids. The germline V gene has CDR1 GTSNPN and CDR2 SVGIG (reference sequence). The V segment lost 5 bases and the J segment 3 bases; nucleotides outside the gene matches: 13. The chain's CDR3 is CAWVKGVGQDYNEQFF. In DNA form, the CDR3 reads TGTGCCTGGGTGAAAGGGGTCGGACAGGACTACAATGAGCAGTTCTTC.

This clonotype was recorded many times. This rearrangement joins TRBV7-2 to TRBJ2-5; possibly TRBD1 or TRBD2 for D (5 bases each). The CDR3 has 15 residues. From germline, CDR1 is SGHTA and CDR2 FQGNSA. V lost 4 bases and J lost 5, with 17 bases in between. CDR3 nucleotide sequence: TGTGCCAGCAGCTCAAGGGACCTCTCTTGGGAGACCCAGTACTTC. It yields the protein CASSSRDLSWETQYF. Variable domain in full (rest from reference TRBV7-2 and TRBJ2-5): GAGVSQSPSNKVTEKGKDVELRCDPISGHTALYWYRQSLGQGLEFLIYFQGNSAPDKSGLPSDRFSAERTGGSVSTLTIQRTQQEDSAVYLCASSSRDLSWETQYFGPGTRLLVL.

A word on this clonotype: It may be a read error: a sequence one base away is much more abundant. This sequence joins TRBV5-5 and TRBJ2-4, with a weak D call TRBD2 (5 bases). In germline, CDR1 is SGHKS, CDR2 YYEKEE (reference sequence). CDR3 length: 16 amino acids. CDR3 region: CVSSLTVRVDKNIQYF. DNA for the CDR3: TGTGTCAGCAGCTTGACCGTGAGGGTAGACAAAAACATTCAGTACTTC.

The genes are TRBV29-1 and TRBJ2-5; the D call may be TRBD1 or TRBD2 (6 bases each). The CDR3 loop spans 15 amino acids. Trimming left V 4 bases short and J 3 bases short, with 18 bases between. Germline V gene data show CDR1 as SQVTM and CDR2 as ANQGSEA. The CDR3 DNA is TGCAGCGTTGGGGGGGTGGGGGCGCCGGAAGAGACCCAGTACTTC. It codes for CSVGGVGAPEETQYF.

To note about this clonotype: This may be a read error, as it is one base from a much larger clone. The chain carries TRBV29-1 and TRBJ2-6, with D unclear. The ends were cut back, 0 bases at V and 2 bases at J, with 11 bases in the middle. The germline V gene encodes CDR1 SQVTM and CDR2 ANQGSEA. The CDR3 consists of 16 residues. CDR3 DNA: TGCAGCGTTGAAGATCCGCTCGCGGCTGGGGCCAACGTCCTGACTTTC. It translates to CSVEDPLAAGANVLTF.